Each of the 13 T cell receptor beta chains below was sequenced from the same sample in a study of cytomegalovirus exposure and HLA in healthy donors. 13 Jbeta primers and 60 Vbeta primers were used for the PCR. Some clones are missing from TCRdb's copy, which holds only in-frame ones; the method was immunoSEQ multiplex PCR. The table records some 120,000 clones, approximately 17% of them present only once. Source material: PBMCs. Source of these receptors: a female donor in good health and CMV-seropositive.

The genes are TRBV2 and TRBJ1-2; 8 bases map to TRBD1. The CDR3 has 16 amino acids. Per the germline V gene, CDR1 is SNHLY and CDR2 is FYNNEI. With 3 bases clipped from V and 5 bases from J, the junction kept 11 bases outside the gene matches. CDR3 nucleotides: TGTGCCAGCAGTGATGGGCACAGGGGGGTAAAGTATGGCTACACCTTC. This codes for CASSDGHRGVKYGYTF.

This clone showed up just a few times. The CDR3 loop is CASSVGREREKLFF. The CDR3 DNA is TGTGCCAGCAGTGTCGGCAGGGAAAGGGAAAAACTGTTTTTT. V usage is TRBV2 and J usage is TRBJ1-4, with TRBD1 as a possible D gene (5 bases). V lost 4 bases and J lost 8, with 14 bases in between. Germline CDR1 SNHLY, CDR2 FYNNEI. This CDR3 contains 14 residues. The variable domain in full, completed from reference TRBV2 and TRBJ1-4, reads EPEVTQTPSHQVTQMGQEVILRCVPISNHLYFYWYRQILGQKVEFLVSFYNNEISEKSEIFDDQFSVERPDGSNFTLKIRSTKLEDSAMYFCASSVGREREKLFFGSGTQLSVL.

The gene calls are TRBV7-2 and TRBJ2-3, with 8 bases that match TRBD1. Germline V lookup: CDR1 SGHTA, CDR2 FQGNSA. After removal of 6 bases from V and 2 bases from J, the junction contained 10 bases not matched to a gene. This CDR3 contains 16 residues. CDR3: CASRQPVTGATDTQYF. The CDR3 DNA reads as TGTGCCAGCAGACAGCCGGTGACAGGGGCCACAGATACGCAGTATTTT.

DNA of the CDR3: TGTGCCAGCAGTGAATCGGCCGGGGGGGTAGGGTCGGAGACCCAGTACTTC. Residues: CASSESAGGVGSETQYF. The V call is TRBV25-1, the J call TRBJ2-5, with TRBD2 matching over 8 bases. V lost 1 base to trimming and J lost 5 bases; unmatched junction nucleotides: 12. From germline, CDR1 is MGHDK and CDR2 SYGVNS. The CDR3 covers 17 residues.

The chain joins TRBV30 to TRBJ2-5, with no clear D. The J call may be faulty, since TRBJ2-7 better matches the DNA end. The CDR3 contains 12 residues. Looked up from germline, CDR1 is GTSNPN and CDR2 is SVGIG (reference sequence). This CDR3 is CAWSDTSYEQYF. CDR3 coding DNA: TGTGCCTGGAGTGATACGTCCTACGAGCAGTACTTC.

The CDR3 spells CASSESGTDNEQFF. In DNA form, the CDR3 reads TGTGCCAGCAGTGAATCCGGGACTGACAATGAGCAGTTCTTC. This chain connects TRBV25-1 to TRBJ2-1; TRBD2 might be the D (6 bases). Germline V gene sequence: CDR1 MGHDK, CDR2 SYGVNS. This CDR3 comprises 14 residues. Deletions cut 1 base from V and 5 bases from J, with 9 bases between.

This chain joins TRBV5-1 and TRBJ2-5; D is uncertain. V dropped 2 bases and J dropped 1 base, with 12 bases sitting between them. CDR1 is SGHRS and CDR2 is YFSETQ in the germline V gene. The CDR3 covers 15 residues. This CDR3 reads CASSFRQAIQETQYF. The CDR3 DNA reads TGCGCCAGCAGCTTTCGGCAGGCTATCCAAGAGACCCAGTACTTC.

V usage is TRBV5-4 and J usage is TRBJ2-1; 10 bases map to TRBD1. Trimming took 1 base from V and 7 from J; bases not matched to a gene: 8. Germline CDR1 is SGHNT and CDR2 is YYREEE (reference sequence). The CDR3 contains 16 residues. Here the CDR3 DNA reads TGTGCCAGCAGCTTGTCTCGGGACAGGGGTACGAATGAGCAGTTCTTC. Translated, it gives CASSLSRDRGTNEQFF. The full variable domain, its missing parts supplied by reference TRBV5-4 and TRBJ2-1, is ETGVTQSPTHLIKTRGQQVTLRCSSQSGHNTVSWYQQALGQGPQFIFQYYREEENGRGNFPPRFSGLQFPNYSSELNVNALELDDSALYLCASSLSRDRGTNEQFFGPGTRLTVL.

This chain joins TRBV5-4 and TRBJ2-1; 8 bases align to TRBD1. Germline loops: CDR1 SGHNT, CDR2 YYREEE (reference sequence). This CDR3 contains 14 residues. V lost 0 bases and J lost 12; bases outside the gene matches: 8. CDR3 nucleotides: TGTGCCAGCAGCTTGGTCTCGACAGGGGAATTGCAGTTCTTC. Amino acid sequence: CASSLVSTGELQFF.

This clone has only a few counts. V gene TRBV4-3 combines with J gene TRBJ1-2, with TRBD1 identical over 7 bases. This CDR3 is 18 amino acids long. From germline, CDR1 is LGHNA and CDR2 YSLEER. The V gene end was trimmed by 2 bases and the J gene end by 4 bases; junction bases not matched to a gene: 16. The CDR3 DNA follows: TGCGCCAGCAGCCAACGAGCCCGGGACAGACTGTATTTCTATGGCTACACCTTC. Encoded protein: CASSQRARDRLYFYGYTF.

A remark on this clone: This same CDR3 is encoded by further DNA sequences in the sample. This chain links TRBV9 with TRBJ2-3, with D possibly being TRBD1 (5 bases). Trimming shortened V by 0 bases and J by 3 bases, and 11 bases separated the two germline ends. The CDR3 extends over 15 amino acids. CDR1 and CDR2 (germline): SGDLS, YYNGEE. In DNA, the CDR3 is TGTGCCAGCAGCGTAGAGCAGGGTCGGACAGATACGCAGTATTTT. Its protein is CASSVEQGRTDTQYF.

The chain joins TRBV6-4 to TRBJ1-1; tentatively, D is TRBD1 (5 bases). Between the trimmed V and J ends, which lost 6 bases and 0 bases, there was a span of 14 bases. The CDR3 runs to 15 residues. Germline V gene lookup returns CDR1 MRHNA and CDR2 SNTAGT. CDR3 loop: CASRVEGLMNTEAFF. The CDR3 DNA reads TGTGCCAGCAGAGTTGAGGGACTTATGAACACTGAAGCTTTCTTT.

The gene calls are TRBV4-1 and TRBJ2-3; perhaps TRBD2 as D (7 bases). The CDR3 covers 17 residues. V gave up 1 base and J gave up 6 bases, with 20 bases separating them. Germline V gene lookup returns CDR1 MGHRA and CDR2 YSYEKL. The CDR3 DNA follows: TGCGCCAGCAGCCAAGGCTGGGGAGGGGGGAGCTCTGATACGCAGTATTTT. Translated: CASSQGWGGGSSDTQYF.